Described below is a single T cell receptor beta chain sequence and its context. Its antigen is currently unknown. PBMCs stemmed from approximately 10 ml fresh peripheral blood. TCR beta CDR3 regions were amplified from RNA. HTBI primers were employed in a first-round RT-PCR of the TCR CDR3. In TCRdb, the multiplex PCR reads were re-called with MiXCR into one record per CDR3 protein. The sample holds 490,000 or so distinct CDR3 sequences; approximately 23% are singletons and the top ten take about half. This specimen comes from a study of T cells in Graves' hyperthyroidism and ophthalmopathy. Whole-study context: Peripheral blood was taken when the disease was first diagnosed, before any treatment began.

Notes on the study in general: Blood also held most thyroid clonotypes expanded beyond 0.001.

Germline lookup yields CDR1 DFQATT and CDR2 SNEGSKA (reference sequence). The CDR3 loop spans 15 amino acids. The J segment lost 7 bases and the V segment lost 7 bases, leaving 16 bases of the junction unmatched. The clonotype was recovered from a woman in her 70s with Graves' ophthalmopathy. Sequenced material: blood. J is TRBJ2-3 and V is TRBV20-1, with 8 positions matching TRBD2. CDR3 sequence (DNA): TGCAGTGGGGGGTTGGCGGGAGGCTCGCGATATACGCAGTATTTT. It translates to CSGGLAGGSRYTQYF.